This T cell receptor (beta chain) stems from a study of human T cells and chemical hapten exposure. General study points: Alopecia affecting every donor means their immune response may not match healthy people's.

TCRdb reprocessed the RACE reads via MiXCR and lists one record per CDR3 protein. The profile shows roughly 180,000 distinct CDR3 sequences, 20% to 25% of them singletons. Time point denoted: patch test 1, 2 weeks after DPC sensitization. Treatment reported: therapeutic diphenylcyclopropenone sensitization with weekly scalp DPC. This clonotype occurred once. What it binds is unknown. The V gene's germline CDR1 is KGHSH and CDR2 LQKENI. The CDR3 is made up of 11 amino acids. V was pared by 6 bases and J by 13 bases, with 14 bases between. This sequence was found in a woman aged 45-59 years with alopecia areata. Some clones in this sample may be carry-over from other donors' samples. Sequences were derived from whole blood, sampled in connection with sensitization to the hapten diphenylcyclopropenone (DPC). This sequence joins TRBV18 and TRBJ2-3; D is unclear. CDR3 loop: CASSGLAHEYF. DNA for the CDR3: TGTGCCAGCTCCGGTTTGGCCCACGAGTATTTT.